In this sample, the clone carrying this T cell receptor beta chain turned up many times. What it binds is unknown. The germline V gene has CDR1 LNHDA and CDR2 SQIVND (reference sequence). This CDR3 is 15 amino acids long. V was trimmed by 1 base and J by 1 base, leaving 10 bases between them. The record originates from a study of CD8 T cells in ankylosing spondylitis. Study-level results: As reported, disease-linked clones showed significant enrichment in matched ankylosing spondylitis synovial fluid.

Libraries for TCR beta were made by quantitative 5'-RACE with molecular barcodes. TCRdb itself ran the 5' RACE reads through MiXCR, one entry per CDR3 protein. The sample contains 200,000 to 300,000 distinct CDR3 sequences, roughly a tenth of which appear only once. This receptor was obtained from a male donor with ankylosing spondylitis or in good health (not recorded which). Sequencing was performed on blood, either unsorted or a sorted T cell fraction (not recorded which). The genes are TRBV19 and TRBJ1-1; D uncertain. The CDR3 DNA is TGTGCCAGTAGTATAGGGAGGCAGCCGAACACTGAAGCTTTCTTT. As protein: CASSIGRQPNTEAFF.